One sample yielded the 5 T cell receptor beta chains listed below, sequenced in a study of T cell responses to AZD1222 COVID-19 vaccine. Assay: immunoSEQ multiplex PCR; the TCRdb copy retains only in-frame clones and omits some. The data contain over 95,000 clones, nearly 90% of them singletons. The source was peripheral blood, collected on day 0 of AZD1222 vaccination. These receptors originate from an adult in good health.

This chain links TRBV19 with TRBJ1-1; perhaps TRBD1 as D (5 bases). Germline V gene sequence: CDR1 LNHDA, CDR2 SQIVND (reference sequence). The CDR3 totals 12 residues. V was pared by 4 bases and J by 6 bases, with 9 bases between. CDR3 loop: CASSRGSPEAFF. CDR3 sequence (DNA): TGTGCCAGTAGTAGGGGGTCCCCTGAAGCTTTCTTT.

The chain is built from TRBV30 and TRBJ1-1; D may be TRBD1 (5 bases). CDR3 length: 15 residues. V was pared by 3 bases and J by 2 bases, with 16 bases between. From germline, CDR1 is GTSNPN and CDR2 SVGIG (reference sequence). The CDR3 bases are TGTGCCTGGAGAGGGGCAGGCGCGATTAACACTGAAGCTTTCTTT. Amino acids: CAWRGAGAINTEAFF.

This clone was recorded once. CDR3 in amino acids: CASSYGPDNSPLHF. The CDR3 nucleotides are TGTGCCAGCAGCTATGGACCAGATAATTCACCCCTCCACTTT. The V and J genes are TRBV13 and TRBJ1-6; the D is unclear. Germline lookup yields CDR1 PRHDT and CDR2 FYEKMQ (reference sequence). Trimming removed 4 bases at V and 5 bases at J, with 9 bases between. This CDR3 contains 14 residues.

The chain recombines TRBV6-5 with TRBJ2-3; D is perhaps TRBD1 or TRBD2 (5 bases each). Germline V gene sequence: CDR1 MNHEY, CDR2 SVGAGI. Trimming left V 6 bases short and J 2 bases short, with 9 bases between. This CDR3 region has 13 residues. The CDR3 sequence: CASSRDPTDTQYF. The CDR3 region has the DNA TGTGCCAGCAGCCGGGACCCCACAGATACGCAGTATTTT.

The chain uses TRBV6-5 and TRBJ1-1; D unresolved. Trimming took off 5 bases at V and 0 bases at J, with 7 bases between the two ends. The CDR3 is 13 residues long. In germline, CDR1 is MNHEY, CDR2 SVGAGI. The CDR3 DNA reads as TGTGCCAGCAGTCCACAGATGAACACTGAAGCTTTCTTT. Translating gives CASSPQMNTEAFF.